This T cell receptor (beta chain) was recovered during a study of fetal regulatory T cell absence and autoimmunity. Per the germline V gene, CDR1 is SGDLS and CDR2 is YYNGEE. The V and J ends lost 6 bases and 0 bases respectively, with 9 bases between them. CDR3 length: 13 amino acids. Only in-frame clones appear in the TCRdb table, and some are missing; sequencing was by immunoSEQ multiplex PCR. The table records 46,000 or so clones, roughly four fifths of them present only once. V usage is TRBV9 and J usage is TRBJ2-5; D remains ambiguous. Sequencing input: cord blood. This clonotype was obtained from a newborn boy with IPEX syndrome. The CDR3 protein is CASNTGYQETQYF. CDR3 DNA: TGTGCCAGCAATACCGGGTACCAAGAGACCCAGTACTTC.